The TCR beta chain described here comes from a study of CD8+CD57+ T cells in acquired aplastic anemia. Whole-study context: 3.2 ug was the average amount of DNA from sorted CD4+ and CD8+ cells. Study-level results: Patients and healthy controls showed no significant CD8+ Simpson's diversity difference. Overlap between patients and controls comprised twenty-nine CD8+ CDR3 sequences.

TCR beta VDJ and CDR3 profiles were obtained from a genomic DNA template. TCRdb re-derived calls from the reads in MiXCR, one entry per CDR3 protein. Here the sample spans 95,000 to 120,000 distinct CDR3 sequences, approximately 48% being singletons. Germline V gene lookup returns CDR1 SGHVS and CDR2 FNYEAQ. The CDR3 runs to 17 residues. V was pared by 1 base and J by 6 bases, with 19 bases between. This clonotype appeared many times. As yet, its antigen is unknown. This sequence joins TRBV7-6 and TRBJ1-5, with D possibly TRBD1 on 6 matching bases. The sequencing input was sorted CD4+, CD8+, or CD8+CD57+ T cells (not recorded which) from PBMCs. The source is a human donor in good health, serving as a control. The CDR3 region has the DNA TGTGCCAGCAGCTTAGGGGGAGGGGGACCCAGGGGTCAGCCCCAGCATTTT. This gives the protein CASSLGGGGPRGQPQHF.